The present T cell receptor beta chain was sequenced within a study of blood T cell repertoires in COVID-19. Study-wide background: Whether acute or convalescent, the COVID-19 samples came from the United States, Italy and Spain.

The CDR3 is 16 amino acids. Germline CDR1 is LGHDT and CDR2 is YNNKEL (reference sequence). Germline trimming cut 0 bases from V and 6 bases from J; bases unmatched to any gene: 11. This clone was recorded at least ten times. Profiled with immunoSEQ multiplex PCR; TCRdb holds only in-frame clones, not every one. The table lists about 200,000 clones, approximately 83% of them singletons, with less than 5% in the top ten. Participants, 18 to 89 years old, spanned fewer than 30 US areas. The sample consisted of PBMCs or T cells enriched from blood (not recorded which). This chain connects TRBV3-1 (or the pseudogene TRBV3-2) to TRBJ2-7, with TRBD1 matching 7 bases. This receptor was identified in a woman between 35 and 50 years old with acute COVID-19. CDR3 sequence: CASSQDQPGGQGEQYF. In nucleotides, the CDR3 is TGTGCCAGCAGCCAAGATCAACCAGGGGGTCAAGGCGAGCAGTACTTC.